Following are 29 T cell receptor beta chains from one sample sequenced in a study of blood T cell repertoires in COVID-19. Assay: immunoSEQ multiplex PCR; the TCRdb copy retains only in-frame clones and omits some. Found here are 250,000 to 300,000 clones, over 85% of them singletons; the top ten hold 8.5% to 14%. Sample: peripheral blood. The source of these receptors is a woman in her 30s with COVID-19, enrolled during active disease.

This chain uses TRBV30 with TRBJ2-2; D remains unclear. The CDR3 length is 12 residues. With 7 bases removed from V and 5 bases from J, the gap between germline ends came to 11 bases. Germline CDR1 is GTSNPN and CDR2 is SVGIG (reference sequence). CDR3 in DNA: TGTGCCTCTCCGACGGAGACCGGGGAGCTGTTTTTT. As protein: CASPTETGELFF.

The chain has TRBV28 and TRBJ2-3, with 15 bases aligning to TRBD2. The germline gives CDR1 MDHEN, CDR2 SYDVKM. Trimming took 9 bases from V and 0 from J; bases not matched to a gene: 7. This CDR3 contains 17 residues. Written as DNA, the CDR3 is TGTGCCAGTAAAGGGACTAGCGGGGGGCTGAGCACAGATACGCAGTATTTT. It encodes CASKGTSGGLSTDTQYF.

The chain combines TRBV7-9 with TRBJ1-1; the D is unclear. Germline CDR1 SEHNR, CDR2 FQNEAQ (reference sequence). The CDR3 is 10 amino acids. Trimming removed 4 bases at V and 11 bases at J, with 8 bases between. CDR3 nucleotide sequence: TGTGCCAGCAGCTCCGCCCGGGCTTTCTTT. Its protein product is CASSSARAFF.

The chain carries TRBV14 and TRBJ2-6; maybe TRBD1 (6 bases). This CDR3 has 18 amino acids. Germline CDR1 SGHDN, CDR2 FVKESK. The V end lost 1 base, the J end lost 1 base, and 14 bases lay between the germline ends. CDR3 sequence reads: CASSQATGFGSGANVLTF. Written as DNA, the CDR3 is TGTGCCAGCAGCCAAGCTACAGGGTTCGGGTCTGGGGCCAACGTCCTGACTTTC.

This clone was recorded a few times. The CDR3 coding sequence is TGTGCCAGCAGTAAGGAGGGACAGGCAAGACAAGCTTTCTTT. Its translation: CASSKEGQARQAFF. The rearrangement joins TRBV5-4 to TRBJ1-1; 8 nucleotides match TRBD1. The CDR3 contains 14 residues. The ends lost 5 bases at V and 9 bases at J; junction bases unmatched: 12. Germline assignment: CDR1 SGHNT and CDR2 YYREEE (reference sequence).

This clone was observed a few times. V usage is TRBV6-6 and J usage is TRBJ1-5; 10 positions match TRBD1. J was trimmed by 5 bases and V by 6 bases; bases with no gene match: 4. Germline loops: CDR1 MNHNY, CDR2 SVGAGI (reference sequence). The CDR3 is 14 residues long. The CDR3 region is CASRGQGNHQPQHF. The CDR3 DNA reads TGTGCCAGCAGGGGACAGGGGAATCATCAGCCCCAGCATTTT.

This chain connects TRBV4-1 to TRBJ2-3; D is undetermined. Germline V gene sequence: CDR1 MGHRA, CDR2 YSYEKL. The ends were cut back, 0 bases at V and 4 bases at J, with 8 bases in the middle. The CDR3 sequence is 14 residues long. The chain's CDR3 is CASSQDWLADTQYF. CDR3 nucleotide sequence: TGCGCCAGCAGCCAAGATTGGTTAGCAGATACGCAGTATTTT.

The chain joins TRBV3-1 (or the pseudogene TRBV3-2) to TRBJ2-5; 10 bases map to TRBD2. This CDR3 comprises 15 residues. V was pared by 6 bases and J by 7 bases, with 11 bases of the junction left unmatched. Germline values: CDR1 LGHDT, CDR2 YNNKEL (reference sequence). The CDR3 sequence: CASSEAGGPSVTQYF. The CDR3 DNA reads as TGTGCCAGCAGTGAAGCGGGGGGGCCTTCTGTGACCCAGTACTTC.

The CDR3 region has the DNA TGTGCCAGCAGCTTGGCGTCCACGGGGGGAAAGACCCAGTACTTC. Translated: CASSLASTGGKTQYF. The chain carries TRBV5-6 and TRBJ2-5; TRBD2 aligns across 7 bases. The J segment lost 6 bases and the V segment lost 0 bases, leaving 8 bases of the junction unmatched. This CDR3 contains 15 residues. Germline V CDR1 and CDR2: SGHDT, YYEEEE.

The rearrangement joins TRBV27 to TRBJ2-6; D unclear. Deletions cut 5 bases from V and 0 bases from J, with 11 bases between. The CDR3 has 16 residues. The V gene's germline CDR1 is MNHEY and CDR2 SMNVEV (reference sequence). The CDR3, as DNA: TGTGCCAGCAGTCTAGATCCGGTCTCTGGGGCCAACGTCCTGACTTTC. Amino acids: CASSLDPVSGANVLTF.

A few counts support this clone. The chain employs TRBV6-5 and TRBJ1-6; D might be TRBD1 (6 bases). The CDR3 runs 15 residues. The germline V gene has CDR1 MNHEY and CDR2 SVGAGI. The V end was cut by 2 bases, the J end by 8 bases, with 13 bases between. CDR3 residues: CASSYLQGRDSPLHF. DNA of the CDR3: TGTGCCAGCAGTTACCTCCAGGGGAGGGATTCACCCCTCCACTTT.

The chain combines TRBV11-2 with TRBJ1-2, with D maybe TRBD1 (5 bases). Trimming removed 2 bases at V and 2 bases at J, with 21 bases between. This CDR3 comprises 18 residues. The germline CDR1 and CDR2 sequences are SGHAT and FQNNGV. In DNA form, the CDR3 reads TGTGCCAGCAGCTTACTACGGACACAACCTGGGAGGAACTATGGCTACACCTTC. This encodes CASSLLRTQPGRNYGYTF.

The rearrangement joins TRBV9 to TRBJ2-1, with D possibly TRBD2 on 6 matching bases. The CDR3 contains 14 residues. CDR1 is SGDLS and CDR2 is YYNGEE in the germline V gene. The V end lost 2 bases, the J end lost 4 bases, and 10 bases lay between the germline ends. CDR3 loop: CASSVRGRYNEQFF. The CDR3 nucleotides are TGTGCCAGCAGCGTCCGGGGGAGATACAATGAGCAGTTCTTC.

The chain is built from TRBV28 and TRBJ2-5; 8 nucleotides agree with TRBD1. The CDR3 contains 16 residues. V shed 3 bases, J shed 3 bases, and the junction held 9 bases outside the gene matches. Germline V gene lookup returns CDR1 MDHEN and CDR2 SYDVKM. This chain's CDR3 is CASSFLTGAREETQYF. For the CDR3, the DNA is TGTGCCAGCAGTTTTCTGACAGGGGCAAGGGAAGAGACCCAGTACTTC.

The gene calls are TRBV5-1 and TRBJ1-6, with D unresolved. Germline V CDR1 and CDR2: SGHRS, YFSETQ. Between the trimmed V and J ends, which lost 4 bases and 0 bases, there was a span of 14 bases. The CDR3 loop spans 17 amino acids. The CDR3 nucleotides read TGCGCCAGCAGCCTATGGACGGGAAGCTCCTATAATTCACCCCTCCACTTT. This sequence encodes CASSLWTGSSYNSPLHF.

The count of this clone is one. The V call is TRBV2, the J call TRBJ1-3; maybe TRBD1 (6 bases). This CDR3 spans 13 amino acids. The V end was cut by 9 bases, the J end by 5 bases, with 14 bases between. Germline V gives CDR1 SNHLY, CDR2 FYNNEI. The DNA for the CDR3 is TGTGCCAGTACCGGGACACCCCGAAACACCATATATTTT. Protein: CASTGTPRNTIYF.

The chain recombines TRBV6-5 with TRBJ1-5, with TRBD1 matching over 8 bases. Germline CDR1 and CDR2: MNHEY and SVGAGI. The CDR3 contains 14 residues. The J segment lost 7 bases and the V segment lost 6 bases, leaving 8 bases of the junction unmatched. The CDR3 loop is CASSPGQGSQPQHF. The CDR3 coding sequence is TGTGCCAGCAGCCCCGGACAGGGTAGCCAGCCCCAGCATTTT.

The V and J genes are TRBV2 and TRBJ2-3, with TRBD1 matching over 10 bases. V lost 8 bases, J lost 1 base, and 6 bases stayed unmatched. The CDR3 is made up of 15 amino acids. Germline V gene data show CDR1 as SNHLY and CDR2 as FYNNEI. The CDR3 spells CASVRQGAGTDTQYF. The CDR3 nucleotides are TGTGCCAGCGTACGACAGGGGGCGGGCACAGATACGCAGTATTTT. Full variable domain (remainder filled in from reference TRBV2 and TRBJ2-3): EPEVTQTPSHQVTQMGQEVILRCVPISNHLYFYWYRQILGQKVEFLVSFYNNEISEKSEIFDDQFSVERPDGSNFTLKIRSTKLEDSAMYFCASVRQGAGTDTQYFGPGTRLTVL.

V usage is TRBV19 and J usage is TRBJ1-3; TRBD1 aligns across 10 bases. Looked up from germline, CDR1 is LNHDA and CDR2 is SQIVND (reference sequence). The CDR3 runs 14 residues. After removal of 7 bases from V and 4 bases from J, the junction contained 4 bases not matched to a gene. The CDR3 DNA is TGTGCCAGTACCGACAGGGGGCGCGGAAACACCATATATTTT. Amino acid sequence: CASTDRGRGNTIYF.

This CDR3 reads CASSLVRGGDLNTEAFF. CDR3 nucleotide sequence: TGTGCCAGCAGCTTGGTTAGGGGGGGGGATTTGAACACTGAAGCTTTCTTT. V and J are TRBV5-4 and TRBJ1-1, with TRBD1 as a possible D gene (6 bases). The ends were cut back, 0 bases at V and 0 bases at J, with 15 bases in the middle. CDR3 length: 17 residues. Germline CDR1 and CDR2: SGHNT and YYREEE (reference sequence).

This clone was found a few times. The gene calls are TRBV28 and TRBJ2-1; 9 positions match TRBD2. CDR1 and CDR2 from the germline V gene are MDHEN and SYDVKM. There are 17 residues in the CDR3. Trimming cost V 1 base and J 6 bases; bases outside gene matches: 10. The CDR3 loop is CASSLSSGTSSVNEQFF. For the CDR3, the DNA is TGTGCCAGCAGTTTATCGTCCGGGACTAGCTCTGTCAATGAGCAGTTCTTC.

This chain links TRBV4-2 with TRBJ2-4, with TRBD2 matching 11 bases. The length of the CDR3 is 19 residues. The V gene end was trimmed by 0 bases and the J gene end by 0 bases; junction bases not matched to a gene: 7. Germline CDR1 is LGHNA and CDR2 is YNFKEQ. Written as DNA, the CDR3 is TGTGCCAGCAGCCAAGATGGGACTAGCGGTAATCTAGCCAAAAACATTCAGTACTTC. Translated: CASSQDGTSGNLAKNIQYF.

CDR3 region: CASSVAGSRHTEAFF. The CDR3, as DNA: TGTGCCAGCAGCGTAGCGGGGAGTAGGCACACTGAAGCTTTCTTT. V gene TRBV9 combines with J gene TRBJ1-1; no clear D. This CDR3 contains 15 residues. V dropped 0 bases and J dropped 3 bases, with 12 bases sitting between them. Germline CDR1 is SGDLS and CDR2 is YYNGEE.

This clone was observed once. The rearrangement joins TRBV4-1 to TRBJ2-3, with D tentatively TRBD2 (5 bases). Germline-derived CDR1 and CDR2 are MGHRA and YSYEKL. This CDR3 has 17 amino acids. The V end lost 0 bases, the J end lost 2 bases, and 15 bases lay between the germline ends. CDR3 nucleotides: TGCGCCAGCAGCCAAGAAGATAGGGTAGCGTACACAGATACGCAGTATTTT. Translating it yields CASSQEDRVAYTDTQYF.

V and J are TRBV6-6 and TRBJ2-7, with D possibly TRBD2 on 5 matching bases. V was clipped by 6 bases and J by 0 bases, with 12 bases between them. The CDR3 is 14 amino acids. Germline V CDR1 and CDR2: MNHNY, SVGAGI (reference sequence). Written as DNA, the CDR3 is TGTGCCAGCAGACTAGGGCTTAGCTCCTACGAGCAGTACTTC. It is translated as CASRLGLSSYEQYF.

The CDR3 DNA reads TGTGCCAGCAGTCCACGGAGGGGTCACGGGGAGCTGTTTTTT. Protein product: CASSPRRGHGELFF. The gene calls are TRBV7-2 and TRBJ2-2, with D possibly being TRBD2 (6 bases). Trimming shortened V by 6 bases and J by 7 bases, and 15 bases separated the two germline ends. CDR1 is SGHTA, CDR2 FQGNSA, per germline. CDR3 size: 14 residues.

The CDR3 spells CASSSGVFNYGYTF. The CDR3 DNA is TGTGCCAGCAGTTCAGGGGTTTTTAACTATGGCTACACCTTC. The chain links TRBV3-1 (or the pseudogene TRBV3-2) to TRBJ1-2; D perhaps matches TRBD1 (6 bases). Germline V CDR1 and CDR2: LGHDT, YNNKEL (reference sequence). V gave up 6 bases and J gave up 1 base, with 12 bases separating them. The CDR3 totals 14 residues.

The rearrangement joins TRBV2 to TRBJ1-2, with D possibly matching TRBD1 (6 bases). V was trimmed by 7 bases and J by 4 bases, leaving 13 bases between them. The V gene's germline CDR1 is SNHLY and CDR2 FYNNEI. CDR3 size: 13 residues. For the CDR3, the DNA is TGTGCCAGCATTAGACAGGCCCTCTATGGCTACACCTTC. Translated, it gives CASIRQALYGYTF.

The chain has TRBV13 and TRBJ2-7; 8 bases align to TRBD2. The V and J ends lost 3 bases and 2 bases, in that order; junction bases with no gene match: 9. Germline V lookup: CDR1 PRHDT, CDR2 FYEKMQ (reference sequence). This CDR3 has 16 residues. CDR3 amino acids: CASSFRSAGAPYEQYF. In DNA, the CDR3 is TGTGCCAGCAGCTTCCGCTCAGCGGGGGCCCCCTACGAGCAGTACTTC.